This T cell receptor (beta chain) is drawn from a study of a mutant IDH1 vaccine in newly diagnosed glioma. Study-level information: Patients got their first vaccination 4-6 weeks after radiotherapy alone, or with temozolomide cycles. Radiotherapy, temozolomide, or both had been given previously, and both were given to most.

The V end was cut by 0 bases, the J end by 3 bases, with 8 bases between. Germline CDR1 reads GTSNPN; CDR2 reads SVGIG (reference sequence). The CDR3 sequence is 13 residues long. About this clone: Its antigen is undetermined.

Time point in this sample: week 35, safety follow-up. Vaccination used 300 ug of mutant IDH1 20-mer peptide per dose, with topical imiquimod. Measured with immunoSEQ multiplex PCR; TCRdb has only the in-frame clones, and not every one. The table includes about 32,000 clones, approximately 80% detected once. The sample here was PBMCs, taken from a glioma patient whose treatment included an IDH1 peptide vaccine. The receptor was derived from a woman in her thirties or forties with glioma. V usage is TRBV30 and J usage is TRBJ1-2; D not certain. The CDR3 nucleotides read TGTGCCTGGAGTGTAGGGCAGCACTATGGCTACACCTTC. The encoded protein is CAWSVGQHYGYTF.